These 23 T cell receptor beta chains share one sample of origin, sequenced in a study of regulatory T cells in long-lasting Graves disease. TCR beta libraries were built with iRepertoire HTBI primers and Arm-PCR of CDR3 regions. TCRdb reanalysed the multiplex PCR reads using MiXCR and keeps one entry per CDR3 protein. The table has about 540,000 distinct CDR3 sequences, around an eighth seen once. Time point in this sample: newly diagnosed GD, antithyroid drugs for less than 3 months. PBMC RNA was the source of the TCR library. The sample was also reused in another study, on T cells in Graves' hyperthyroidism and ophthalmopathy.

Sample: peripheral blood mononuclear cells (PBMCs), taken at new diagnosis, from a patient treated with antithyroid drugs. The receptors originated from a man younger than 45 with Graves disease.

The V call is TRBV9, the J call TRBJ2-1; 9 nucleotides match TRBD2. Germline CDR1 SGDLS, CDR2 YYNGEE. The CDR3 runs 17 residues. V was pared by 4 bases and J by 8 bases, with 16 bases of the junction left unmatched. The CDR3 coding sequence is TGTGCCAGCAGCTTGGGGGCGGGGGGGGGATCATCCGATGAGCAGTTCTTC. Translating it yields CASSLGAGGGSSDEQFF.

In its sample, this clonotype was seen many times. The V gene is TRBV2, the J gene TRBJ1-5; no definite D call. The CDR3 spans 14 residues. Trimming pared 8 bases from V and 0 bases from J, leaving 11 bases between. Germline V gives CDR1 SNHLY, CDR2 FYNNEI. CDR3 in DNA: TGTGCCAGCTCTGGGGAACATAGCAATCAGCCCCAGCATTTT. Translation: CASSGEHSNQPQHF.

This clonotype came up many times. The chain has TRBV12-3 or TRBV12-4 and TRBJ1-1; possibly TRBD1 for D (6 bases). Deletions cut 5 bases from V and 2 bases from J, with 15 bases between. The CDR3 is 15 residues long. Here the CDR3 DNA reads TGTGCCAGCAGTCCCCGACAGGCAATTAACACTGAAGCTTTCTTT. This codes for CASSPRQAINTEAFF.

On this clonotype itself: A much larger clone differs by one base, so this may be a read error. The chain uses TRBV27 and TRBJ2-3, with 8 bases aligning to TRBD1. Germline V gene sequence: CDR1 MNHEY, CDR2 SMNVEV (reference sequence). The CDR3 consists of 16 residues. The CDR3 spells CTNFKASTGGTDTQYF. The CDR3 nucleotides are TGTACCAACTTTAAGGCCTCGACAGGGGGCACAGATACGCAGTATTTT.

This clonotype was seen more than once but under ten times. The chain uses TRBV3-1 and TRBJ1-5; TRBD1 matches at 7 bases. Germline assignment: CDR1 LGHDT and CDR2 YNNKEL (reference sequence). V lost 2 bases to trimming and J lost 4 bases; unmatched junction nucleotides: 5. The CDR3 runs to 15 residues. The CDR3 coding sequence is TGTGCCAGCAGCCAATACCCAGGGGGAAATCAGCCCCAGCATTTT. This encodes CASSQYPGGNQPQHF.

The chain combines TRBV18 with TRBJ2-1; 11 bases match TRBD1. CDR1 KGHSH and CDR2 LQKENI come from the germline V gene. V trimming: 0 bases; J trimming: 7 bases; junction bases outside the gene matches: 5. The CDR3 is 16 amino acids. CDR3 sequence reads: CASSPPRTGGRNEQFF. In DNA form, the CDR3 reads TGTGCCAGCTCACCACCCCGGACAGGGGGCAGGAATGAGCAGTTCTTC.

In this sample, this clonotype turned up many times. The chain combines TRBV2 with TRBJ2-7; D remains ambiguous. Trimming took 7 bases from V and 5 from J, leaving 12 bases between them. The CDR3 spans 12 residues. Germline values: CDR1 SNHLY, CDR2 FYNNEI. The CDR3 sequence: CASNGPPDEQYF. CDR3 nucleotides: TGTGCCAGCAACGGACCTCCTGACGAGCAGTACTTC. Filled out from reference TRBV2 and TRBJ2-7, the complete variable domain reads EPEVTQTPSHQVTQMGQEVILRCVPISNHLYFYWYRQILGQKVEFLVSFYNNEISEKSEIFDDQFSVERPDGSNFTLKIRSTKLEDSAMYFCASNGPPDEQYFGPGTRLTVT.

This clonotype was observed many times. The V call is TRBV24-1, the J call TRBJ2-1, with 8 positions matching TRBD2. The CDR3 length is 16 residues. Looked up from germline, CDR1 is KGHDR and CDR2 is SFDVKD. V lost 5 bases to trimming and J lost 7 bases; unmatched junction nucleotides: 12. CDR3 region: CATSGKGAGVENEQFF. CDR3 bases: TGTGCCACCAGTGGGAAAGGAGCGGGAGTCGAGAATGAGCAGTTCTTC.

This clonotype was counted many times. In DNA, the CDR3 is TGCAGTGCGCCAGAGGGCGGGGACCTACTGAAAGAGCAGTACTTC. The encoded protein is CSAPEGGDLLKEQYF. The chain links TRBV20-1 to TRBJ2-7; TRBD2 is a possible D gene (6 bases). The length of the CDR3 is 15 residues. Germline V gives CDR1 DFQATT, CDR2 SNEGSKA (reference sequence). Trimming pared 6 bases from V and 7 bases from J, leaving 25 bases between.

This clonotype was counted ten times or more. This chain connects TRBV7-9 to TRBJ2-7; TRBD2 is a possible D gene (6 bases). Trimming cost V 3 bases and J 6 bases, with 18 bases left between them. Germline loops: CDR1 SEHNR, CDR2 FQNEAQ (reference sequence). The CDR3 consists of 15 residues. The CDR3 sequence: CASSLGRLVAGEQYF. CDR3 DNA sequence: TGTGCCAGCAGCTTGGGCCGACTAGTAGCAGGCGAGCAGTACTTC.

This clonotype was recorded many times. The chain employs TRBV12-5 and TRBJ2-5, with 10 bases aligning to TRBD2. The CDR3 is 22 residues long. With 3 bases clipped from V and 4 bases from J, the junction kept 26 bases outside the gene matches. Germline CDR1 LGHNT, CDR2 FRNRAP. CDR3 DNA sequence: TGTGCTAGTGGTTTTATTTTTAGGGGGCTAGCGGGAGCTCAGAGTCAGGGAGAGACCCAGTACTTC. Translating it yields CASGFIFRGLAGAQSQGETQYF.

This clonotype was detected many times. V gene TRBV6-2 or TRBV6-3 combines with J gene TRBJ2-3; TRBD1 is a possible D gene (6 bases). This CDR3 has 15 residues. Trimming removed 0 bases from V and 1 base from J, with 8 bases in between. Germline V gene sequence: CDR1 MNHEY, CDR2 SVGEGT. The CDR3 nucleotides read TGTGCCAGCAGTTACTCGAACAGGGGCACAGATACGCAGTATTTT. Residues: CASSYSNRGTDTQYF.

The rearrangement links TRBV6-1 to TRBJ2-1; TRBD2 matches at 9 bases. The CDR3 runs to 13 residues. Germline lookup yields CDR1 MNHNS and CDR2 SASEGT. With V trimmed by 9 bases and J by 8 bases, 8 bases remained unmatched. The CDR3 here is CASSGSWSYEQFF. CDR3 DNA sequence: TGTGCCAGTAGCGGGAGCTGGTCTTATGAGCAGTTCTTC.

This clonotype has just a few counts. The V call is TRBV24-1, the J call TRBJ2-1; 9 nucleotides line up with TRBD2. The CDR3 is made up of 17 amino acids. Germline-derived CDR1 and CDR2 are KGHDR and SFDVKD. Trimming took 5 bases from V and 0 from J; bases not matched to a gene: 7. The CDR3, as DNA: TGTGCCACCAGTGCCTCCCTAGCGGGACGCTCCTACAATGAGCAGTTCTTC. Protein sequence: CATSASLAGRSYNEQFF.

This clonotype was observed at least ten times. This rearrangement joins TRBV27 to TRBJ2-5; no firm D call. Germline CDR1 is MNHEY and CDR2 is SMNVEV (reference sequence). This CDR3 spans 13 amino acids. V gave up 4 bases and J gave up 4 bases, with 10 bases separating them. The CDR3 coding sequence is TGTGCCAGCAGTTCCTTTATTGGAGAGACCCAGTACTTC. Translation: CASSSFIGETQYF.

This clonotype appeared many times. This chain links TRBV7-9 with TRBJ2-1, with D hard to call. V was pared by 2 bases and J by 4 bases, with 6 bases between. This CDR3 is 13 amino acids long. The germline V gene has CDR1 SEHNR and CDR2 FQNEAQ (reference sequence). This CDR3 reads CASSLQTYNEQFF. CDR3 coding DNA: TGTGCCAGCAGCTTACAAACTTACAATGAGCAGTTCTTC. The full variable domain, rest sourced from reference TRBV7-9 and TRBJ2-1, is DTGVSQNPRHKITKRGQNVTFRCDPISEHNRLYWYRQTLGQGPEFLTYFQNEAQLEKSRLLSDRFSAERPKGSFSTLEIQRTEQGDSAMYLCASSLQTYNEQFFGPGTRLTVL.

There are many counts of this clonotype. The V call is TRBV5-1, the J call TRBJ2-1; D gene ambiguous. CDR1 and CDR2 from the germline V gene are SGHRS and YFSETQ. The CDR3 runs 15 residues. Trimming left V 5 bases short and J 0 bases short, with 12 bases between. CDR3 protein: CASSRGFSSYNEQFF. The CDR3, as DNA: TGCGCCAGCAGTCGTGGTTTTAGCTCCTACAATGAGCAGTTCTTC.

This clonotype was counted a few times. The chain combines TRBV6-1 with TRBJ1-3, with D possibly matching TRBD1 (5 bases). The V and J ends lost 7 bases and 3 bases respectively, with 13 bases between them. Germline V gene data show CDR1 as MNHNS and CDR2 as SASEGT. CDR3 length: 14 amino acids. The CDR3: CASIWWGVGNTIYF. CDR3 DNA sequence: TGTGCCAGCATCTGGTGGGGGGTTGGAAACACCATATATTTT.

This clonotype was counted at least ten times. V is TRBV7-9 and J is TRBJ1-4; D is undetermined. Germline V gene data show CDR1 as SEHNR and CDR2 as FQNEAQ (reference sequence). The CDR3 has 15 residues. V was shortened by 6 bases and J by 0 bases, with 11 bases between the two germline ends. DNA for the CDR3: TGTGCCAGCAGTCCGCCGAGTGCAACTAATGAAAAACTGTTTTTT. It yields the protein CASSPPSATNEKLFF.

The genes are TRBV6-2 or TRBV6-3 and TRBJ1-5, with 8 bases identical to TRBD1. CDR1 MNHEY and CDR2 SVGEGT come from the germline V gene. The V segment lost 7 bases and the J segment 7 bases; nucleotides outside the gene matches: 9. The CDR3 extends over 14 amino acids. CDR3 DNA: TGTGCCAGCACCCCGTCCAGGGGGCTGCAGCCCCAGCATTTT. This gives the protein CASTPSRGLQPQHF.

The sample holds many counts of this clonotype. The chain links TRBV27 to TRBJ2-7, with 13 bases matching TRBD2. Germline V gene sequence: CDR1 MNHEY, CDR2 SMNVEV (reference sequence). The V gene end was trimmed by 0 bases and the J gene end by 2 bases; junction bases not matched to a gene: 4. CDR3 length: 17 residues. The CDR3 loop reads CASSLSWTSGSPYEQYF. CDR3 sequence (DNA): TGTGCCAGCAGTTTATCTTGGACTAGCGGGAGTCCCTACGAGCAGTACTTC.

This clonotype was observed at least ten times. The genes are TRBV24-1 and TRBJ1-2; possible D gene TRBD1, 6 bases. The CDR3 has 15 amino acids. The germline CDR1 and CDR2 sequences are KGHDR and SFDVKD. Trimming stripped 4 bases from V and 2 bases from J, with 13 bases between. The CDR3, as DNA: TGTGCCACCAGTGACCCCACAGGGAAAAACTATGGCTACACCTTC. Translated, it gives CATSDPTGKNYGYTF.

The gene calls are TRBV19 and TRBJ1-2; D gene unclear. CDR1 is LNHDA and CDR2 is SQIVND in the germline V gene (reference sequence). The germline V and J ends were trimmed by 3 bases and 13 bases, with 3 bases remaining between them. This CDR3 has 8 residues. Here the CDR3 DNA reads TGTGCCAGTAGTATCGCCACCTTC. It specifies CASSIATF.